Included here is one T cell receptor beta chain sequence, with context. Per the original data handling: Reference gene primer amplification gave nucleated cell count estimates. Assay used: immunoSEQ multiplex PCR; TCRdb lists only in-frame clones, some missing. V and J calls plus clone size are reproduced from that table; the DNA served to infer D and trimming. The sample includes about 130,000 clones, approximately 89% of them seen just once. Germline V gene lookup returns CDR1 SGHRS and CDR2 YFSETQ. The CDR3 covers 14 residues. V was shortened by 0 bases and J by 2 bases, with 8 bases between the two germline ends. The sample belongs to a study of blood T cell repertoires in COVID-19. Across the study: Sites in the United States, Italy and Spain provided acute and convalescent COVID-19 samples. The cDNA or gDNA used as material had been derived from T cells, B-cell-depleted T cells, or PBMCs.

In Seattle, patients joined the study during active infection and were tracked longitudinally. The source material was peripheral blood. V is TRBV5-1 and J is TRBJ2-5, with unresolved D. The receptor's source is a woman aged 65 to 85 with COVID-19, enrolled during active disease. The CDR3 reads CASSLATLQETQYF. The CDR3 DNA follows: TGCGCCAGCAGCTTGGCTACCCTTCAAGAGACCCAGTACTTC.